This T cell receptor (beta chain) came from a study of T-cell reconstitution after alpha-beta-depleted transplantation in children. This clonotype was observed many times. The junction had 3 bases not matched to a gene; V was cut back by 1 base and J by 2 bases. This CDR3 spans 16 amino acids. Germline loops: CDR1 LGHNA, CDR2 YNFKEQ. A TCRbeta library incorporating unique molecular identifiers was prepared. TCRdb processed the PCR reads anew with MiXCR; each CDR3 protein has one entry. This sample yields 70,000 to 95,000 distinct CDR3 sequences, of which over 9% are seen a single time; 14% belongs to the top ten.

The chain recombines TRBV4-2 with TRBJ2-3, with 10 bases fitting TRBD2. The source material was PBMCs from the stem cell graft donor, sampled from the stem cell graft. The receptor was derived from a human donor who donated a stem cell graft to a child with inherited bone marrow failure. The CDR3 DNA sequence: TGTGCCAGCAGCCAAGGGACTAGCGGACCCACAGATACGCAGTATTTT. Protein: CASSQGTSGPTDTQYF.